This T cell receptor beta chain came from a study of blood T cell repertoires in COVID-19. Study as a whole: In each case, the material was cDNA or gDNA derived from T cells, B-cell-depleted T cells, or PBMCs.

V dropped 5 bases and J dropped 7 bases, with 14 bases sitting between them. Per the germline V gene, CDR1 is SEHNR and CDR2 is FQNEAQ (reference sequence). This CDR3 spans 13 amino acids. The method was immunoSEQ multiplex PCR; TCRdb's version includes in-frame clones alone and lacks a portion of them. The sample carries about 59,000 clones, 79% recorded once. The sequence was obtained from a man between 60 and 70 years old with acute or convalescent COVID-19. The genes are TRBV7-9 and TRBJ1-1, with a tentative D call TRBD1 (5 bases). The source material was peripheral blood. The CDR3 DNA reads TGTGCCAGCAGCATTACCCAGGGCGGTGAAGCTTTCTTT. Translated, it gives CASSITQGGEAFF.